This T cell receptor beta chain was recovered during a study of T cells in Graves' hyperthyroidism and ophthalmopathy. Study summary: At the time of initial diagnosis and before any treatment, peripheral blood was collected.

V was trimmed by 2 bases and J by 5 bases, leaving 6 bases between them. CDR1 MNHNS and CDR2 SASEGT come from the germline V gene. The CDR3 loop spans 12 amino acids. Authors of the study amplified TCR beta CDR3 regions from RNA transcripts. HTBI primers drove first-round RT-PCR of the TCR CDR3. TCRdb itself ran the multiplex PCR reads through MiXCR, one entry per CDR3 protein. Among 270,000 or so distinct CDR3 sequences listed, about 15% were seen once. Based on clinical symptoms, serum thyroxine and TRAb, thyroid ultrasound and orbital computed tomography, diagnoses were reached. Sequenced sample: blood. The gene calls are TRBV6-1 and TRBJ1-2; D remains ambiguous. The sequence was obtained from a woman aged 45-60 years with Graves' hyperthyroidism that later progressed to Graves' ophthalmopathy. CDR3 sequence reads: CASSEWPYGYTF. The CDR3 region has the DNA TGTGCCAGCAGTGAATGGCCGTATGGCTACACCTTC.